The entry below gives a single T cell receptor beta chain sequence along with its context. As yet, its antigen is unknown. This record belongs to a study of cytomegalovirus exposure and HLA in healthy donors. Regarding the study as a whole: Within the data, a cluster of highly shared sequence variants was likely a sequencing artifact. Fewer N-insertions (relative to the roughly 700-donor mean) were reportedly seen in an Asian-associated ancestry cluster in a later analysis.

The CDR3 is 14 amino acids. Germline CDR1 reads MGHDK; CDR2 reads SYGVNS. V dropped 4 bases and J dropped 1; count of bases not matched to a gene: 2. 60 Vbeta and 13 Jbeta primers were used in PCR. Assay used: immunoSEQ multiplex PCR; TCRdb lists only in-frame clones, some missing. Of about 88,000 clones in the sample, roughly 79% were seen once. This rearrangement joins TRBV25-1 to TRBJ1-1; 8 bases align to TRBD1. The sequencing sample was made of PBMCs. The source is a woman in her thirties or forties in good health and CMV-seronegative. CDR3 loop: CASSVDRANTEAFF. CDR3 DNA: TGTGCCAGCAGTGTGGACAGGGCGAACACTGAAGCTTTCTTT.